By share, the clone carrying this T cell receptor (beta chain) counts as large (0.1 to 1%). Its antigen is unknown. Blood genomic DNA input for TRB amplification was 250-500 ng. The source of the sample is a study of T and B cells in COVID-19 patients. For the study at large: Most recovered patients had mild to moderate COVID-19 treated as outpatients. Active-infection patients were older, median 67 years, than recovered patients, median approximately 36 years.

TRB rearrangements were amplified by multiplex PCR with BIOMED2 TRB-A/B primers. TCRdb reprocessed the multiplex PCR reads with MiXCR, giving one entry per CDR3 protein. The repertoire consists of a few thousand distinct CDR3 sequences, with about a quarter occurring once and the leading ten covering about two fifths. Germline V gives CDR1 LNHDA, CDR2 SQIVND (reference sequence). After removal of 9 bases from V and 7 bases from J, the junction contained 13 bases not matched to a gene. The CDR3 sequence is 15 residues long. Findings of the study overall: Active COVID-19 showed highly clonal TRB repertoires; recovery showed diversity and richness above healthy donors.

The J gene is TRBJ2-1, the V gene TRBV19; TRBD1 matches 9 bases. This sequence originates from a human donor with active COVID-19. The donor label of this sample is uncertain. The sample taken for sequencing was blood. This CDR3 is CASCARDRDRNEQFF. In DNA form, the CDR3 reads TGTGCCAGCTGCGCAAGGGACAGGGATAGAAATGAGCAGTTCTTC.